The 26 T cell receptor beta chains reported below all come from one sample, sequenced in a study of response to subunit inactivated influenza vaccine. TCRdb itself ran the RT-PCR reads through MiXCR, one entry per CDR3 protein. This repertoire shows about 780,000 distinct CDR3 sequences, around 20% found once; its top ten account for 9.5% to 13%. The sample here was PBMCs from blood, taken approximately 5 days after vaccination. The receptors here all came from a man in his forties or fifties who received an inactivated influenza vaccine.

The V and J genes are TRBV7-2 and TRBJ2-5; D is undetermined. The CDR3 extends over 13 amino acids. V lost 5 bases to trimming and J lost 5 bases, with 12 bases between them. Looked up from germline, CDR1 is SGHTA and CDR2 is FQGNSA. CDR3 sequence: CASSPASAETQYF. CDR3 bases: TGTGCCAGCAGCCCGGCTAGTGCTGAGACCCAGTACTTC. Looking up the rest from reference TRBV7-2 and TRBJ2-5 gives the full variable domain: GAGVSQSPSNKVTEKGKDVELRCDPISGHTALYWYRQSLGQGLEFLIYFQGNSAPDKSGLPSDRFSAERTGGSVSTLTIQRTQQEDSAVYLCASSPASAETQYFGPGTRLLVL.

This clonotype was counted between two and nine times. V gene TRBV28 combines with J gene TRBJ2-1; no reliable D call. V gave up 2 bases and J gave up 6 bases, with 8 bases separating them. CDR1 is MDHEN, CDR2 SYDVKM, per germline. The CDR3 runs to 13 residues. The CDR3 reads CASSLMTTNEQFF. For the CDR3, the DNA is TGTGCCAGCAGTTTAATGACAACCAATGAGCAGTTCTTC.

The V and J genes are TRBV6-1 and TRBJ2-3; 12 bases map to TRBD2. The V and J ends lost 4 bases and 7 bases, in that order; junction bases with no gene match: 9. The CDR3 has 16 amino acids. CDR1 is MNHNS and CDR2 is SASEGT in the germline V gene. The CDR3, as DNA: TGTGCCAGCAGTGCAGTCCTAGCGGGGGGGCCGCATACGCAGTATTTT. Translation gives CASSAVLAGGPHTQYF.

This clonotype was recorded a few times. The V and J genes are TRBV5-1 and TRBJ2-3, with D perhaps matching TRBD2 (6 bases). With 3 bases removed from V and 4 bases from J, the gap between germline ends came to 9 bases. This CDR3 has 13 amino acids. Germline values: CDR1 SGHRS, CDR2 YFSETQ. The CDR3 coding sequence is TGCGCCAGCAGCTATGGGAGGCCAGATACGCAGTATTTT. Amino acids: CASSYGRPDTQYF. Complete variable domain (other parts from reference TRBV5-1 and TRBJ2-3): KAGVTQTPRYLIKTRGQQVTLSCSPISGHRSVSWYQQTPGQGLQFLFEYFSETQRNKGNFPGRFSGRQFSNSRSEMNVSTLELGDSALYLCASSYGRPDTQYFGPGTRLTVL.

The chain combines TRBV5-1 with TRBJ2-1; TRBD1 matches at 12 bases. The CDR3 consists of 16 residues. Germline assignment: CDR1 SGHRS and CDR2 YFSETQ. V lost 4 bases, J lost 6 bases, and 8 bases stayed unmatched. The CDR3 region has the DNA TGCGCCAGCAGCACAACCGGGACAGGGGGCTTCAATGAGCAGTTCTTC. Its translation is CASSTTGTGGFNEQFF.

This chain uses TRBV7-2 with TRBJ2-7; D is unclear. Trimming took off 2 bases at V and 7 bases at J, with 15 bases between the two ends. The CDR3 length is 14 residues. Germline values: CDR1 SGHTA, CDR2 FQGNSA. The CDR3 DNA reads as TGTGCCAGCAGCTTAAAGGGTCTGGTCGGAGAGCAGTACTTC. It is translated as CASSLKGLVGEQYF.

This clonotype turned up a few times. The chain links TRBV24-1 to TRBJ2-5, with no clear D. With 4 bases removed from V and 2 bases from J, the gap between germline ends came to 13 bases. Germline V CDR1 and CDR2: KGHDR, SFDVKD. The CDR3 length is 15 residues. CDR3 in amino acids: CATSDRFDPQETQYF. CDR3 DNA sequence: TGTGCCACCAGTGACCGATTCGACCCGCAAGAGACCCAGTACTTC.

The rearrangement joins TRBV6-5 to TRBJ2-5; 7 bases fit TRBD2. The CDR3 spans 16 residues. Germline CDR1 MNHEY, CDR2 SVGAGI. V shed 0 bases and J 5 bases; nucleotides not matched to a gene: 9. The CDR3 region has the DNA TGTGCCAGCAGTTACTCGCAGCGGGTGGGGGGGGAGACCCAGTACTTC. Protein product: CASSYSQRVGGETQYF.

This clonotype was observed a single time. The rearrangement links TRBV20-1 to TRBJ2-2, with D possibly TRBD1 on 6 matching bases. Trimming removed 0 bases at V and 6 bases at J, with 17 bases between. This CDR3 has 16 residues. Per the germline V gene, CDR1 is DFQATT and CDR2 is SNEGSKA (reference sequence). CDR3 amino acids: CSARDLDAGVAGELFF. As DNA, the CDR3 is TGCAGTGCTAGAGATCTTGATGCAGGGGTGGCCGGGGAGCTGTTTTTT.

A note on this clonotype: Given a much more abundant clone one base away, this may be a read error. V gene TRBV7-2 combines with J gene TRBJ2-2; D unclear. Looked up from germline, CDR1 is SGHTA and CDR2 is FQGNSA. CDR3 size: 11 residues. The CDR3 here is CATSYPGELFF. For the CDR3, the DNA is TGTGCCACCAGCTATCCCGGGGAGCTGTTTTTT.

The chain is built from TRBV4-1 and TRBJ2-5; 7 bases are a match to TRBD2. The J segment lost 5 bases and the V segment lost 1 base, leaving 7 bases of the junction unmatched. The germline CDR1 and CDR2 sequences are MGHRA and YSYEKL. The CDR3 extends over 15 amino acids. The CDR3 DNA is TGCGCCAGCAGCCAAGCGATCGGTAGCGGGGAGACCCAGTACTTC. Translating it yields CASSQAIGSGETQYF.

For this clonotype: The germline gene is not matched at one end of the junction; a read error may be the cause. The chain recombines TRBV18 with TRBJ2-7; D is possibly TRBD2 (6 bases). Germline V gene sequence: CDR1 KGHSH, CDR2 LQKENI. The CDR3 is 14 amino acids. The CDR3 coding sequence is TGTGCCAGCTCACCAACTCCCACTAGCTACAAGCAGTACTTC. This encodes CASSPTPTSYKQYF.

This sequence joins TRBV11-2 and TRBJ2-1, with 9 bases matching TRBD2. Germline loops: CDR1 SGHAT, CDR2 FQNNGV. Trimming took 4 bases from V and 4 from J; bases not matched to a gene: 23. The CDR3 consists of 21 residues. CDR3 protein: CASSSYPQREAPVNPYNEQFF. CDR3 DNA: TGTGCCAGCAGCTCGTACCCCCAGCGGGAGGCTCCGGTTAACCCATACAATGAGCAGTTCTTC.

CDR3 protein: CASSPAGRDQPQHF. The CDR3 DNA reads TGTGCCAGCTCACCGGCAGGGAGAGATCAGCCCCAGCATTTT. The chain has TRBV18 and TRBJ1-5; TRBD1 might be the D (5 bases). The CDR3 length is 14 residues. Germline CDR1 is KGHSH and CDR2 is LQKENI. With 3 bases removed from V and 5 bases from J, the gap between germline ends came to 11 bases.

Only a few counts were recorded for this clonotype. The genes are TRBV9 and TRBJ2-5; perhaps D is TRBD1 or TRBD2 (6 bases each). Germline V gene data show CDR1 as SGDLS and CDR2 as YYNGEE. V lost 3 bases and J lost 3, with 15 bases in between. CDR3 length: 15 amino acids. CDR3 sequence reads: CASSEGGHLKETQYF. In nucleotides, the CDR3 is TGTGCCAGCAGCGAGGGGGGACACCTAAAAGAGACCCAGTACTTC.

This clonotype was seen only a few times. This chain links TRBV12-3 or TRBV12-4 with TRBJ2-5; D ambiguous. Trimming cost V 1 base and J 4 bases, with 10 bases left between them. The CDR3 runs 14 residues. CDR3 in DNA: TGTGCCAGCAGTTTAGGGGTAGGGATAGAGACCCAGTACTTC. Amino acid sequence: CASSLGVGIETQYF.

The chain recombines TRBV7-9 with TRBJ1-2; no clear D. The CDR3 sequence is 12 residues long. V was pared by 5 bases and J by 8 bases, with 12 bases between. Germline V lookup: CDR1 SEHNR, CDR2 FQNEAQ (reference sequence). In DNA, the CDR3 is TGTGCCAGCAGCCCCCCTGTTAGAGGCTACACCTTC. Amino acid sequence: CASSPPVRGYTF.

Concerning this clonotype: A much larger clone lies one base from this, so it may be a read error. The rearrangement links TRBV20-1 to TRBJ2-7, with 8 positions matching TRBD1. This CDR3 spans 15 amino acids. Germline CDR1 is DFQATT and CDR2 is SNEGSKA (reference sequence). The CDR3 protein is CSARLRTGWSYVQYF. CDR3 sequence (DNA): TGCAGTGCTAGACTGAGGACAGGGTGGTCCTACGTGCAGTACTTC.

V and J are TRBV29-1 and TRBJ2-3; D is ambiguous. The CDR3 length is 12 residues. V was trimmed by 7 bases and J by 1 base, leaving 9 bases between them. The germline CDR1 and CDR2 sequences are SQVTM and ANQGSEA. CDR3 in DNA: TGCAGCGGTGCAGATGGCACAGATACGCAGTATTTT. Its protein is CSGADGTDTQYF.

This chain links TRBV28 with TRBJ2-5, with D maybe TRBD2 (5 bases). The CDR3 loop spans 11 amino acids. V gave up 5 bases and J gave up 7 bases, with 8 bases separating them. Germline V gene data show CDR1 as MDHEN and CDR2 as SYDVKM. CDR3 loop: CASSIATTQYF. For the CDR3, the DNA is TGTGCCAGCAGTATAGCGACGACCCAGTACTTC. Drawing the rest from reference TRBV28 and TRBJ2-5, the complete variable domain is DVKVTQSSRYLVKRTGEKVFLECVQDMDHENMFWYRQDPGLGLRLIYFSYDVKMKEKGDIPEGYSVSREKKERFSLILESASTNQTSMYLCASSIATTQYFGPGTRLLVL.

This clonotype was seen a handful of times. This chain joins TRBV12-3 or TRBV12-4 and TRBJ2-1; possible D gene TRBD2, 6 bases. Deletions cut 6 bases from V and 3 bases from J, with 12 bases between. The CDR3 is made up of 14 amino acids. The CDR3 sequence is CASRTSHGYNEQFF. For the CDR3, the DNA is TGTGCCAGCAGGACTAGTCACGGCTACAATGAGCAGTTCTTC.

In this sample, this clonotype turned up a few times. V is TRBV5-6 and J is TRBJ1-5; D uncertain. This CDR3 has 14 residues. Germline-derived CDR1 and CDR2 are SGHDT and YYEEEE. The V and J ends lost 2 bases and 3 bases respectively, with 9 bases between them. The CDR3 sequence: CASSFFGNNQPQHF. The CDR3 DNA follows: TGTGCCAGCAGCTTCTTCGGGAACAATCAGCCCCAGCATTTT.

In its sample, this clonotype was seen many times. This chain links TRBV20-1 with TRBJ2-1; D not certain. The CDR3 totals 11 residues. With 6 bases removed from V and 5 bases from J, the gap between germline ends came to 8 bases. Germline V gene lookup returns CDR1 DFQATT and CDR2 SNEGSKA (reference sequence). CDR3 coding DNA: TGCAGTGCCCGTGATCACAATGAGCAGTTCTTC. As protein: CSARDHNEQFF.

This clonotype was detected only a few times. The gene calls are TRBV6-1 and TRBJ1-1; no clear D. The CDR3 totals 13 residues. Looked up from germline, CDR1 is MNHNS and CDR2 is SASEGT. V gave up 6 bases and J gave up 10 bases, with 18 bases separating them. The DNA of the CDR3 is TGTGCCAGCAGAGACCCCTTCGCGGATGGAGCTTTCTTT. Its protein product is CASRDPFADGAFF.

This clonotype was observed a few times. This chain links TRBV29-1 with TRBJ2-3; 10 positions agree with TRBD1. Germline trimming cut 8 bases from V and 6 bases from J; bases unmatched to any gene: 11. The CDR3 is 14 amino acids. Germline assignment: CDR1 SQVTM and CDR2 ANQGSEA. DNA of the CDR3: TGCAGCCTCGGGCCGGGACAGGGGCTGGATACGCAGTATTTT. Protein sequence: CSLGPGQGLDTQYF.

This clonotype appeared many times. This chain joins TRBV20-1 and TRBJ1-6; 7 bases are a match to TRBD1. The CDR3 sequence is 13 residues long. V gave up 4 bases and J gave up 7 bases; unmatched junction bases: 4. CDR1 is DFQATT and CDR2 is SNEGSKA in the germline V gene (reference sequence). This CDR3 reads CSAIPGQNSPLHF. The CDR3, as DNA: TGCAGTGCTATACCGGGACAGAATTCACCCCTCCACTTT.